A single sample gave rise to the 24 T cell receptor beta chains below, sequenced in a study of CD8 T cells in ankylosing spondylitis. TCRdb recomputed calls from the 5' RACE reads with MiXCR, one row per CDR3 protein. The repertoire holds tens of thousands of distinct CDR3 sequences, with roughly 17% as singletons. The specimen sequenced was blood. The receptors stem from a male donor with ankylosing spondylitis or in good health (not recorded which).

This clonotype was counted only a few times. The genes are TRBV6-2 or TRBV6-3 and TRBJ2-1; 10 bases line up with TRBD2. The CDR3 totals 15 residues. V dropped 6 bases and J dropped 0; count of bases not matched to a gene: 2. Germline V gene lookup returns CDR1 MNHEY and CDR2 SVGEGT. The CDR3 nucleotides read TGTGCCAGCAGACTAGCGGGGAGCTCCTACAATGAGCAGTTCTTC. Translation gives CASRLAGSSYNEQFF.

This clonotype was picked up many times. This chain links TRBV6-5 with TRBJ1-4; the match to TRBD1 covers 7 bases. The CDR3 loop spans 14 amino acids. V lost 7 bases to trimming and J lost 7 bases; unmatched junction nucleotides: 9. Germline CDR1 is MNHEY and CDR2 is SVGAGI. The CDR3 DNA reads TGTGCCAGCACCTCGCAAGGGGGCGGTGAAAAACTGTTTTTT. Translation: CASTSQGGGEKLFF.

This clonotype was seen repeatedly, ten times or more. This chain links TRBV29-1 with TRBJ1-1; 11 bases fit TRBD1. CDR3 size: 14 residues. Losses at the gene ends were 6 bases for V and 4 bases for J; bases not matched to a gene: 7. Per the germline V gene, CDR1 is SQVTM and CDR2 is ANQGSEA. The CDR3 sequence: CSVALGQGATEAFF. CDR3 nucleotide sequence: TGCAGCGTCGCCCTTGGACAGGGGGCCACTGAAGCTTTCTTT.

In nucleotides, the CDR3 is TGTGCCAGCAGCTTATTAAGCGGGGAGGTCCATGAGCAGTTCTTC. Protein product: CASSLLSGEVHEQFF. The chain uses TRBV7-2 and TRBJ2-1, with 7 bases identical to TRBD2. Germline lookup yields CDR1 SGHTA and CDR2 FQGNSA. The CDR3 totals 15 residues. Trimming took 2 bases from V and 8 from J; bases not matched to a gene: 9.

Judged by abundance, this clonotype is medium-sized (0.01 to 0.1%). V is TRBV28 and J is TRBJ2-7; TRBD1 is a possible D gene (6 bases). CDR1 is MDHEN, CDR2 SYDVKM, per germline. This CDR3 has 14 amino acids. The germline V and J ends were trimmed by 4 bases and 4 bases, with 14 bases remaining between them. The CDR3 loop reads CASSSVQGDYEQYV. The CDR3 nucleotides are TGTGCCAGCAGTTCGGTACAGGGAGATTACGAGCAGTACGTC.

At least ten counts were recorded for this clonotype. The chain employs TRBV4-2 and TRBJ2-4; D may be TRBD1 (6 bases). The V gene's germline CDR1 is LGHNA and CDR2 YNFKEQ. Trimming left V 2 bases short and J 5 bases short, with 13 bases between. This CDR3 contains 15 residues. CDR3: CASSQQGPRENIQYF. The CDR3 bases are TGTGCCAGCAGCCAACAGGGGCCCCGGGAAAACATTCAGTACTTC.

The J gene is TRBJ1-1, the V gene TRBV20-1; no reliable D call. CDR1 DFQATT and CDR2 SNEGSKA come from the germline V gene (reference sequence). This CDR3 spans 14 amino acids. V was clipped by 1 base and J by 0 bases, with 9 bases between them. CDR3 protein: CSARVPGMNTEAFF. CDR3 nucleotide sequence: TGCAGTGCTAGAGTACCAGGCATGAACACTGAAGCTTTCTTT.

This clonotype was seen at least ten times. The chain links TRBV12-3 or TRBV12-4 to TRBJ2-2; TRBD2 agrees at 10 bases. This CDR3 is built from 16 residues. V was pared by 4 bases and J by 5 bases, with 7 bases of the junction left unmatched. This CDR3 is CASSSDLLAGTGELFF. The CDR3 bases are TGTGCCAGCAGTTCCGACCTACTAGCGGGGACCGGGGAGCTGTTTTTT.

The chain joins TRBV5-4 to TRBJ2-1, with 9 bases lining up with TRBD2. The germline V gene encodes CDR1 SGHNT and CDR2 YYREEE (reference sequence). V gave up 0 bases and J gave up 4 bases; unmatched junction bases: 8. The CDR3 has 17 amino acids. CDR3 nucleotides: TGTGCCAGCAGCTTGGGAAGCGGGGGGACTTTTTACAATGAGCAGTTCTTC. Residues: CASSLGSGGTFYNEQFF.

Note on this clonotype: A read error may account for a junction end that differs from germline. The chain carries TRBV20-1 and TRBJ2-7; no firm D call. The CDR3 extends over 13 amino acids. Germline assignment: CDR1 DFQATT and CDR2 SNEGSKA (reference sequence). Here the CDR3 DNA reads TGCAGTGCCAGAGTTCACCCAACCTACGAGCAGTACTTC. Translation gives CSARVHPTYEQYF.

The CDR3 spells CASRHQGSYEQYV. The CDR3 bases are TGTGCCAGCCGTCACCAGGGCTCCTACGAGCAGTACGTC. The rearrangement links TRBV28 to TRBJ2-7; the D gene is possibly TRBD1 (5 bases). Germline-derived CDR1 and CDR2 are MDHEN and SYDVKM. V lost 8 bases to trimming and J lost 0 bases, with 11 bases between them. The CDR3 length is 13 residues.

V gene TRBV6-4 combines with J gene TRBJ2-1; TRBD1 matches 9 bases. Germline V CDR1 and CDR2: MRHNA, SNTAGT. The CDR3 has 14 residues. The V segment lost 6 bases and the J segment 2 bases; nucleotides outside the gene matches: 2. The CDR3 reads CASSRDRAYNEQFF. CDR3 nucleotides: TGTGCCAGCAGCCGGGACAGGGCCTACAATGAGCAGTTCTTC.

V gene TRBV21-1 combines with J gene TRBJ2-7; the table gives TRBD1 as D, unverified against the DNA. TRBV21-1 is annotated as a pseudogene. This CDR3 is 14 amino acids long. The DNA of the CDR3 is TGTGCCAGCAGCAACACCGGGACGGACTACGAGCAGTACTTC. Translated: CASSNTGTDYEQYF.

The V gene is TRBV5-6, the J gene TRBJ2-3, with D uncertain. V gave up 2 bases and J gave up 4 bases, with 11 bases separating them. In germline, CDR1 is SGHDT, CDR2 YYEEEE. The CDR3 covers 14 residues. The CDR3 region is CASSFISRPDTQYF. Written as DNA, the CDR3 is TGTGCCAGCAGCTTCATTAGCCGGCCAGATACGCAGTATTTT.

This clonotype showed up many times. The J gene is TRBJ1-1, the V gene TRBV7-2, with D maybe TRBD1 (5 bases). CDR3 length: 14 amino acids. Germline-derived CDR1 and CDR2 are SGHTA and FQGNSA. V was cut by 7 bases and J by 1 base, with 13 bases left in between. The CDR3 bases are TGTGCCAGCACTAAACAGGCAGGGAACACTGAAGCTTTCTTT. Protein: CASTKQAGNTEAFF.

The genes are TRBV24-1 and TRBJ1-2; TRBD1 might be the D (6 bases). The V end lost 7 bases, the J end lost 4 bases, and 12 bases lay between the germline ends. The CDR3 has 13 amino acids. The germline gives CDR1 KGHDR, CDR2 SFDVKD. CDR3 nucleotides: TGTGCCACCAGCGACGGGACAAGCTATGGCTACACCTTC. Its protein product is CATSDGTSYGYTF.

J is TRBJ1-4 and V is TRBV28; 7 bases line up with TRBD1. Germline assignment: CDR1 MDHEN and CDR2 SYDVKM. V lost 1 base to trimming and J lost 0 bases; unmatched junction nucleotides: 8. This CDR3 is 18 amino acids long. The CDR3: CASSLFPRQGATNEKLFF. DNA of the CDR3: TGTGCCAGCAGTTTATTTCCTCGACAGGGTGCAACTAATGAAAAACTGTTTTTT.

This clonotype was seen a few times. The V call is TRBV5-4, the J call TRBJ2-3, with TRBD2 matching 14 bases. Germline CDR1 and CDR2: SGHNT and YYREEE (reference sequence). CDR3 length: 19 residues. The trim removed 5 bases at V and 1 base at J, leaving 12 bases unmatched. CDR3 residues: CASSLGLAGGPVGTDTQYF. DNA of the CDR3: TGTGCCAGCAGTTTAGGACTAGCGGGGGGTCCCGTAGGCACAGATACGCAGTATTTT.

The chain couples TRBV7-9 to TRBJ2-1; D possibly corresponds to TRBD1 (6 bases). Germline V gene sequence: CDR1 SEHNR, CDR2 FQNEAQ (reference sequence). The CDR3 is 13 residues long. V was trimmed by 3 bases and J by 4 bases, leaving 7 bases between them. CDR3 bases: TGTGCCAGCAGCTTCAGGGGATACAATGAGCAGTTCTTC. It codes for CASSFRGYNEQFF.

This clonotype was seen ten or more times. This chain uses TRBV7-2 with TRBJ1-6, with TRBD1 identical over 10 bases. Germline V gene data show CDR1 as SGHTA and CDR2 as FQGNSA. The CDR3 consists of 15 residues. J gave up 10 bases and V 3 bases, and 6 bases lay outside the gene matches. The CDR3 DNA follows: TGTGCCAGCAGCTTCCAGCCGGGACAGGGGTCACCCCTCCACTTT. It codes for CASSFQPGQGSPLHF.

This clonotype has ten or more counts. The genes are TRBV18 and TRBJ1-5, with D possibly being TRBD1 (6 bases). This CDR3 spans 13 amino acids. Looked up from germline, CDR1 is KGHSH and CDR2 is LQKENI. V lost 5 bases and J 6 bases, leaving 11 bases between the germline ends. The CDR3 is CASSMGGLQPQHF. DNA of the CDR3: TGTGCCAGCTCAATGGGGGGCCTTCAGCCCCAGCATTTT.

The CDR3 sequence: CAIGPIPQPQHF. CDR3 sequence (DNA): TGTGCCATCGGGCCGATTCCTCAGCCCCAGCATTTT. The chain recombines TRBV10-3 with TRBJ1-5; D ambiguous. Trimming shortened V by 8 bases and J by 6 bases, and 11 bases separated the two germline ends. The germline V gene encodes CDR1 ENHRY and CDR2 SYGVKD. The CDR3 runs 12 residues.

This chain uses TRBV7-2 with TRBJ2-7, with D perhaps given as TRBD1 or TRBD2 (5 bases each). The germline gives CDR1 SGHTA, CDR2 FQGNSA. This CDR3 has 13 residues. Trimming took off 0 bases at V and 12 bases at J, with 15 bases between the two ends. CDR3 bases: TGTGCCAGCAGCTTAGCGAGGCAGGGAGTTCCGTACTTC. This codes for CASSLARQGVPYF.

This clonotype was observed a few times. The chain is built from TRBV28 and TRBJ2-7, with D tentatively TRBD2 (5 bases). This CDR3 has 12 residues. V shed 6 bases and J shed 6 bases, with 12 bases lying between them. CDR1 MDHEN and CDR2 SYDVKM come from the germline V gene. The CDR3 spells CASSSGLPEQYF. For the CDR3, the DNA is TGTGCCAGCAGCTCCGGACTCCCCGAGCAGTACTTC.